Listed below are T cell receptor beta chains from one sample, sequenced in a study of vaccination and CD4 T cells after COVID-19. One entry per CDR3 protein results from TCRdb running MiXCR on the PCR reads. Among about 15,000 distinct CDR3 sequences listed, roughly 53% were seen once. Their specific antigens are unknown. The sample was CD4+ T cells from blood, cultured in vitro, taken before SARS-CoV-2 vaccination. These receptors were taken from a human donor who had recovered from COVID-19. The CDR3 runs from the conserved cysteine through the conserved F or W. The order of the fields is clone size, V gene, D gene, J gene, CDR3 protein, CDR3 DNA. A D gene is named only where the DNA matches it firmly. Part of the rows lack a size; the others show once, few, many or a class for expanded clones.

.	TRBV19	.	TRBJ1-1	CASSIGTAGRPEAFF	TGTGCCAGTAGTATAGGTACGGCAGGTCGACCTGAAGCTTTCTTT
.	TRBV4-3	.	TRBJ1-2	CASSQDAGLGGYTF	TGCGCCAGCAGCCAAGATGCGGGTTTGGGTGGCTACACCTTC
.	TRBV7-2	.	TRBJ1-5	CASSLSGTGNQPQHF	TGTGCCAGCAGTCTCTCCGGGACCGGCAATCAGCCCCAGCATTTT
.	TRBV6-2/TRBV6-3	.	TRBJ2-5	CASGGTAVTQYF	TGTGCCAGCGGGGGGACGGCCGTTACCCAGTACTTC
.	TRBV7-2	.	TRBJ1-2	CASSLGERGRGYGYTF	TGTGCCAGCAGCCTGGGGGAGAGGGGTCGTGGCTATGGCTACACCTTC
few	TRBV11-2	.	TRBJ1-2	CASSLEPGADYGYTF	TGTGCCAGCAGCTTAGAACCAGGGGCGGACTATGGCTACACCTTC
.	TRBV7-2	.	TRBJ2-3	CASSLGGWDTQYF	TGTGCCAGCAGCTTGGGGGGATGGGATACGCAGTATTTT
.	TRBV28	.	TRBJ1-2	CASISARGNYGYTF	TGTGCCAGCATCTCCGCGAGGGGTAACTATGGCTACACCTTC
.	TRBV6-1	.	TRBJ2-7	CASSPHRPIDGEQYF	TGTGCCAGCAGTCCGCATCGTCCCATCGATGGCGAGCAGTACTTC
.	TRBV7-9	TRBD1	TRBJ1-2	CASSLRTGTGDWGYTF	TGTGCCAGCAGCCTACGAACCGGGACAGGGGATTGGGGCTACACCTTC
few	TRBV20-1	.	TRBJ2-7	CSAAAGRKTGRYF	TGCAGTGCCGCGGCAGGGCGGAAAACGGGACGGTACTTC
.	TRBV19	.	TRBJ2-3	CASSIDLTGDAPVDTQYF	TGTGCCAGTAGTATAGATCTCACCGGGGATGCCCCGGTAGATACGCAGTATTTT
few	TRBV7-8	.	TRBJ1-6	CASSPHRDLNSPLHF	TGTGCCAGCAGCCCTCACCGGGACCTCAATTCACCCCTCCACTTT
.	TRBV7-2	TRBD1	TRBJ1-1	CASSSLTGGGTEAFF	TGTGCCAGCAGCTCGCTGACAGGGGGAGGCACTGAAGCTTTCTTT
few	TRBV6-1	TRBD2	TRBJ2-3	CASSEVSGRRTDTQYF	TGTGCCAGCAGTGAAGTGAGCGGGAGGCGGACAGATACGCAGTATTTT
.	TRBV20-1	.	TRBJ1-5	CSARAGGREPQHF	TGCAGTGCCAGGGCGGGGGGGAGGGAGCCCCAGCATTTT